Sequencing of this T cell receptor (beta chain) was carried out in a study of Ad26.COV2.S vaccination and SARS-CoV-2 variants. General observations from the study: It is possible that the TCR breadth and depth analyses underestimated the total T cell responses. Placebo recipients had lower spike-specific TCR breadth than vaccine recipients.

As regards this clone: Its cognate antigen is unknown.

Germline V gene sequence: CDR1 SNHLY, CDR2 FYNNEI. V was trimmed by 7 bases and J by 7 bases, leaving 11 bases between them. The CDR3 loop spans 12 amino acids. Data came from immunoSEQ multiplex PCR; TCRdb stores just in-frame clones and leaves some out. The table lists approximately 360,000 clones, around four fifths of them singletons. Treatment: around 19 received Ad26.COV2.S at low or high dose, single or two shots; roughly 5 received placebo; per-sample allocation not given. The investigators took samples on day 63 after the first vaccine or placebo injection. Expression of Wuhan-strain SARS-CoV-2 spike came from the Ad26 vector that formed the vaccine.

The material sequenced was peripheral blood, taken in a trial of Ad26.COV2.S vaccine versus placebo. This TCR was sampled from a person between 18 and 65 years old who received the Ad26.COV2.S COVID-19 vaccine or a placebo. The V gene is TRBV2, the J gene TRBJ1-5; D unclear. The DNA of the CDR3 is TGTGCCAGCACTCCGGGAGAACAGCCCCAGCATTTT. Translated, it gives CASTPGEQPQHF.